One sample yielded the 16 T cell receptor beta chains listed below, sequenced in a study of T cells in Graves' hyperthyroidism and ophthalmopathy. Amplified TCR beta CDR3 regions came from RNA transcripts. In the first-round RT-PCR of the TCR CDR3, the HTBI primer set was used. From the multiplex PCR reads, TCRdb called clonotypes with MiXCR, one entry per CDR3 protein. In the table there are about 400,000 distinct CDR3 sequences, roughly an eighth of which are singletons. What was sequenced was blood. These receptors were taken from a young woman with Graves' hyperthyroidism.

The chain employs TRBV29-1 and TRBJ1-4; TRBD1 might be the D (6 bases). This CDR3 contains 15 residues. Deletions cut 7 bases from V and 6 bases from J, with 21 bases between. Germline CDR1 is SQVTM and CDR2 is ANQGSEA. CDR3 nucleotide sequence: TGCAGCGCTATTGATGGTGGACAGTCGTATGAAAAACTGTTTTTT. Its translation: CSAIDGGQSYEKLFF.

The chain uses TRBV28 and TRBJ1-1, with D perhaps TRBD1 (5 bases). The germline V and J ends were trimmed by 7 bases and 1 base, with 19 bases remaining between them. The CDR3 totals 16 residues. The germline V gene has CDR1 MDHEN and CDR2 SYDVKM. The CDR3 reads CASNAVGVQGNTEAFF. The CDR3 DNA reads TGTGCCAGCAATGCGGTGGGAGTTCAGGGGAACACTGAAGCTTTCTTT.

CDR3 DNA: TGTGCCGCAGGCGGGAGAAATGAAAAACTGTTTTTT. Translated, it gives CAAGGRNEKLFF. This sequence joins TRBV6-1 and TRBJ1-4; D gene uncertain. The V end was cut by 11 bases, the J end by 5 bases, with 12 bases between. CDR3 length equals 12 residues. Germline CDR1 MNHNS, CDR2 SASEGT.

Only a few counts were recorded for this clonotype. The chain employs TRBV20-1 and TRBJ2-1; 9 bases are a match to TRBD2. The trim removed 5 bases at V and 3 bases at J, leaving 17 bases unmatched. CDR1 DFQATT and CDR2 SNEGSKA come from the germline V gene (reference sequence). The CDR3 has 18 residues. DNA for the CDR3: TGCAGTGCTCCGGTGGCTAGCGGGACCCATCTTAGCTACAATGAGCAGTTCTTC. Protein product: CSAPVASGTHLSYNEQFF.

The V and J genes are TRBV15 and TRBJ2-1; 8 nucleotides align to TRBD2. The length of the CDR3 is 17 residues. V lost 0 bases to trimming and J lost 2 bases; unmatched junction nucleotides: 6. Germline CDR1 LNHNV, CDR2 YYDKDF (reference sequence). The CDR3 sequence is CATSREVSGSPYNEQFF. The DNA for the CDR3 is TGTGCCACCAGCAGAGAGGTGAGCGGGAGCCCCTACAATGAGCAGTTCTTC. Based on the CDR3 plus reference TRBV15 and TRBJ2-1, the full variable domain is DAMVIQNPRYQVTQFGKPVTLSCSQTLNHNVMYWYQQKSSQAPKLLFHYYDKDFNNEADTPDNFQSRRPNTSFCFLDIRSPGLGDTAMYLCATSREVSGSPYNEQFFGPGTRLTVL.

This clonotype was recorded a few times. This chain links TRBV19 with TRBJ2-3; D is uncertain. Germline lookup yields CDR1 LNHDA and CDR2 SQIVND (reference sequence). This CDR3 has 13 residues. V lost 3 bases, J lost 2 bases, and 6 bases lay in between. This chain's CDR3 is CASSIRHTDTQYF. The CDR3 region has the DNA TGTGCCAGTAGTATTAGACACACAGATACGCAGTATTTT.

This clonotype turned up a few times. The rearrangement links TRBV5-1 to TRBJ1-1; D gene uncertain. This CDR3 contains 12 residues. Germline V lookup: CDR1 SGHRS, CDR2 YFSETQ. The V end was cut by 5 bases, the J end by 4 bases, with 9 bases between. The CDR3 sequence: CASRQQSTEAFF. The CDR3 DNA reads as TGCGCCAGCAGACAGCAGTCCACTGAAGCTTTCTTT.

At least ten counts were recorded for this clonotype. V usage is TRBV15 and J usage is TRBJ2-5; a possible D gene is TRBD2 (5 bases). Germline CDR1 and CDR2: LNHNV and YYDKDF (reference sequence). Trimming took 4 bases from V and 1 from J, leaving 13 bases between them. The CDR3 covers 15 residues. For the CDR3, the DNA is TGTGCCACCAGCACCTTCCGGGAACTCCAAGAGACCCAGTACTTC. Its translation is CATSTFRELQETQYF.

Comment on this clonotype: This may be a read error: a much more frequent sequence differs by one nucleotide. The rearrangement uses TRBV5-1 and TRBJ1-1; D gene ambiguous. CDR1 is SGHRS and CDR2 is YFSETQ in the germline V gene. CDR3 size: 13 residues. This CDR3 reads CASSFSGNTEALF. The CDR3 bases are TGCGCCAGCAGCTTCTCCGGGAACACTGAAGCTCTCTTT.

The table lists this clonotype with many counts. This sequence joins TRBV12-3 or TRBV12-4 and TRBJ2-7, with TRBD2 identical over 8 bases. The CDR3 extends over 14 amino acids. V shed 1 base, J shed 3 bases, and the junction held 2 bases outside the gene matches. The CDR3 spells CASSLGGGIYEQYF. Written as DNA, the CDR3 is TGTGCCAGCAGTTTAGGCGGGGGGATCTACGAGCAGTACTTC.

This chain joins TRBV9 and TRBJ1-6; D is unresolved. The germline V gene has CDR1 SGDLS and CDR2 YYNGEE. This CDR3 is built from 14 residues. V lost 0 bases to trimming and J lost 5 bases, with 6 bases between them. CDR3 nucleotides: TGTGCCAGCAGCGTAGAATGGGATAATTCACCCCTCCACTTT. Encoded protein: CASSVEWDNSPLHF.

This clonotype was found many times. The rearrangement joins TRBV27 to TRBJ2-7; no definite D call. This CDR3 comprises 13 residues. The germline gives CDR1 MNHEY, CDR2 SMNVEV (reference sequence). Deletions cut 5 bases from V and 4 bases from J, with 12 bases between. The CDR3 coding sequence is TGTGCCAGCAGTCCATCATCAAGATACGAGCAGTACTTC. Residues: CASSPSSRYEQYF.

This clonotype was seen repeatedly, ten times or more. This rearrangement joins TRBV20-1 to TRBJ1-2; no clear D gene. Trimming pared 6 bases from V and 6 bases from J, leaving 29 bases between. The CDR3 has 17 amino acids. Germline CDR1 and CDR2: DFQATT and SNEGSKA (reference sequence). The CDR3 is CSASNRAGGKLNHGYTF. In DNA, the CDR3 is TGCAGTGCCTCCAATCGTGCAGGTGGAAAGCTTAATCATGGCTACACCTTC.

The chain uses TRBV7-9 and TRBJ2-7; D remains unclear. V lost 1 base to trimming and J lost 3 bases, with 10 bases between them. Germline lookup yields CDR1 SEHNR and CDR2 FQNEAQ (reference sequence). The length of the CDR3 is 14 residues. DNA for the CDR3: TGTGCCAGCAGCTTAGAAGAGAGGCACTACGAGCAGTACTTC. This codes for CASSLEERHYEQYF. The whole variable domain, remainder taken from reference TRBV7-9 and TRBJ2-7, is DTGVSQNPRHKITKRGQNVTFRCDPISEHNRLYWYRQTLGQGPEFLTYFQNEAQLEKSRLLSDRFSAERPKGSFSTLEIQRTEQGDSAMYLCASSLEERHYEQYFGPGTRLTVT.

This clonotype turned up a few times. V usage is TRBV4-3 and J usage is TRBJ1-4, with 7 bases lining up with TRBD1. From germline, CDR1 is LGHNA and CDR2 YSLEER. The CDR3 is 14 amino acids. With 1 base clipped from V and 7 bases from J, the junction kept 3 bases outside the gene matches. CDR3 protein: CASSQGGTVEKLFF. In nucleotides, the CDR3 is TGCGCCAGCAGCCAAGGGGGGACAGTTGAAAAACTGTTTTTT.

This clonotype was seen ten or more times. CDR3 nucleotide sequence: TGCAGTGCTGCATGGGACTTGGCTCCTCTGTACCAAGAGACCCAGTACTTC. Its protein product is CSAAWDLAPLYQETQYF. The chain combines TRBV20-1 with TRBJ2-5; possibly TRBD2 for D (6 bases). With 5 bases removed from V and 0 bases from J, the gap between germline ends came to 22 bases. Germline CDR1 DFQATT, CDR2 SNEGSKA (reference sequence). This CDR3 is built from 17 residues.